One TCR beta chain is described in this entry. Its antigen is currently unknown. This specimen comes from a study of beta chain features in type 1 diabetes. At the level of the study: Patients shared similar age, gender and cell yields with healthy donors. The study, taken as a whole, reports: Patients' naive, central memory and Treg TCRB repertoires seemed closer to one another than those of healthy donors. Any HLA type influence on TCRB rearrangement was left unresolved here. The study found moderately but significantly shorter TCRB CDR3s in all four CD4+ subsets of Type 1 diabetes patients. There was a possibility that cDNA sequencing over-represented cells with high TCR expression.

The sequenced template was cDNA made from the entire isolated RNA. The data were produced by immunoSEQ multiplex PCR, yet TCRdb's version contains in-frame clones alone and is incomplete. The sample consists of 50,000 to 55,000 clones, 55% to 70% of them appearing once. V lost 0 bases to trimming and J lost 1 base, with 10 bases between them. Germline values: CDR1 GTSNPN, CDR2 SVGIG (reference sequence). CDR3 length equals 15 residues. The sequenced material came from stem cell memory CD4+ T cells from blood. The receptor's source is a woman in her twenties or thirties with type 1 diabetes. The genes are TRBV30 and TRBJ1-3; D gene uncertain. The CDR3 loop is CAWSVKGGSGNTIYF. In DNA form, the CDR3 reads TGTGCCTGGAGTGTAAAGGGAGGTTCTGGAAACACCATATATTTT.